This passage covers 10 T cell receptor beta chains from one sample sequenced in a study of PD-1 blockade in classical Hodgkin lymphoma. Time point defined: cycle 4 day 1 (C4D1), after more than 5 weeks of nivolumab. All trial patients relapsed after autologous stem cell transplantation. Thawed PBMCs yielded CD4+ T cells through magnetic negative selection. Data came from immunoSEQ multiplex PCR; TCRdb stores just in-frame clones and leaves some out. The sample shows approximately 20,000 clones, approximately 82% of them seen only once. The source material was CD4+ T cells from blood, sampled before the fourth cycle of nivolumab. All receptors derive from a human donor with classical Hodgkin lymphoma.

The genes are TRBV6-1 and TRBJ1-2; D is unresolved. Trimming pared 3 bases from V and 2 bases from J, leaving 7 bases between. CDR1 and CDR2 from the germline V gene are MNHNS and SASEGT. The CDR3 spans 13 residues. DNA of the CDR3: TGTGCCAGCAGTGAGAGAAAGAACTATGGCTACACCTTC. Encoded protein: CASSERKNYGYTF.

Relative to its sample, this clone is medium-sized. The V gene is TRBV18, the J gene TRBJ2-3; D might be TRBD1 (5 bases). The germline V gene has CDR1 KGHSH and CDR2 LQKENI. This CDR3 has 14 residues. Deletions cut 4 bases from V and 1 base from J, with 9 bases between. CDR3 DNA sequence: TGTGCCAGCTCACAAGTAGGGGGCACAGATACGCAGTATTTT. Translation: CASSQVGGTDTQYF.

The rearrangement uses TRBV4-2 and TRBJ2-1; 12 bases map to TRBD2. The CDR3 loop spans 19 amino acids. Looked up from germline, CDR1 is LGHNA and CDR2 is YNFKEQ. V shed 1 base, J shed 1 base, and the junction held 8 bases outside the gene matches. CDR3 sequence: CASSQVSTSGSSSYNEQFF. CDR3 sequence (DNA): TGTGCCAGCAGCCAAGTCTCGACTAGCGGGAGTAGTTCCTACAATGAGCAGTTCTTC.

The V call is TRBV19, the J call TRBJ1-3, with no clear D. The V and J ends lost 5 bases and 0 bases respectively, with 8 bases between them. The germline V gene encodes CDR1 LNHDA and CDR2 SQIVND (reference sequence). This CDR3 comprises 14 residues. The CDR3 DNA follows: TGTGCCAGTAGTCATGACAACTCTGGAAACACCATATATTTT. Amino acids: CASSHDNSGNTIYF.

This sequence joins TRBV18 and TRBJ2-5; no clear D gene. V was pared by 2 bases and J by 9 bases, with 13 bases between. The CDR3 has 13 amino acids. Germline V lookup: CDR1 KGHSH, CDR2 LQKENI. In DNA form, the CDR3 reads TGTGCCAGCTCACCATCGTTGGAGCAGTCCCAGTACTTC. Its translation: CASSPSLEQSQYF. Full variable domain (remainder filled in from reference TRBV18 and TRBJ2-5): NAGVMQNPRHLVRRRGQEARLRCSPMKGHSHVYWYRQLPEEGLKFMVYLQKENIIDESGMPKERFSAEFPKEGPSILRIQQVVRGDSAAYFCASSPSLEQSQYFGPGTRLLVL.

This sequence joins TRBV18 and TRBJ2-7; 13 positions match TRBD2. Germline-derived CDR1 and CDR2 are KGHSH and LQKENI. This CDR3 has 18 residues. Trimming at V came to 2 bases and at J to 1 base, leaving 8 bases not matched to a gene. As DNA, the CDR3 is TGTGCCAGCTCACCAGCCGGACTAGCGGGAGATCTATCCTACGAGCAGTACTTC. The encoded protein is CASSPAGLAGDLSYEQYF.

The chain combines TRBV4-1 with TRBJ2-5, with TRBD2 matching 11 bases. The CDR3 contains 15 residues. Per germline, CDR1 MGHRA and CDR2 YSYEKL. V shed 4 bases, J shed 5 bases, and the junction held 6 bases outside the gene matches. Here the CDR3 DNA reads TGCGCCAGCAGCCTAGCGGGAGGGCCCGGGGAGACCCAGTACTTC. Translation gives CASSLAGGPGETQYF.

The rearrangement links TRBV11-2 to TRBJ1-2; weak D call: TRBD1 (5 bases). The germline V gene has CDR1 SGHAT and CDR2 FQNNGV. The CDR3 runs to 12 residues. Trimming pared 3 bases from V and 8 bases from J, leaving 10 bases between. CDR3 in DNA: TGTGCCAGCAGCTTGGGGACTTGGGGCTACACCTTC. Translated: CASSLGTWGYTF.

J is TRBJ2-3 and V is TRBV4-1; possibly TRBD2 for D (6 bases). The germline gives CDR1 MGHRA, CDR2 YSYEKL. V was shortened by 0 bases and J by 9 bases, with 16 bases between the two germline ends. This CDR3 contains 15 residues. The CDR3 region is CASSQDRWGTSTQYF. CDR3 nucleotides: TGCGCCAGCAGCCAAGATCGATGGGGAACTAGCACGCAGTATTTT.

The chain uses TRBV6-5 and TRBJ2-7; 9 bases are shared with TRBD1. Germline loops: CDR1 MNHEY, CDR2 SVGAGI. This CDR3 spans 11 amino acids. J gave up 11 bases and V 8 bases, and 7 bases lay outside the gene matches. CDR3 amino acids: CASGLGDREYF. DNA for the CDR3: TGTGCCAGCGGGCTCGGGGACAGGGAGTACTTC.